The 4 T cell receptor beta chains reported below all come from one sample, sequenced in a study of neoadjuvant anti-PD-1 for oral cavity cancer. Time point defined: after neoadjuvant nivolumab, at surgical resection. Some clones are missing from TCRdb's copy, which holds only in-frame ones; the method was immunoSEQ multiplex PCR. Here the sample spans 35,000 to 40,000 clones, over 30% being singletons. Sequenced here: tumor tissue, sampled after nivolumab (anti-PD-1) treatment. The receptors were sampled from a person aged 40 to 85 with oral cavity squamous cell carcinoma.

The chain links TRBV7-2 to TRBJ2-1; D could derive from TRBD1 or TRBD2 (5 bases each). CDR3 length equals 15 residues. Germline CDR1 and CDR2: SGHTA and FQGNSA. Deletions cut 5 bases from V and 8 bases from J, with 19 bases between. CDR3 sequence reads: CASSHRDHLIYEQFF. CDR3 DNA sequence: TGTGCCAGCAGCCACCGGGACCACCTGATTTATGAGCAGTTCTTC. The full variable domain, completed using reference TRBV7-2 and TRBJ2-1, is GAGVSQSPSNKVTEKGKDVELRCDPISGHTALYWYRQSLGQGLEFLIYFQGNSAPDKSGLPSDRFSAERTGGSVSTLTIQRTQQEDSAVYLCASSHRDHLIYEQFFGPGTRLTVL.

The V call is TRBV27, the J call TRBJ2-7, with D possibly being TRBD1 (6 bases). The CDR3 length is 15 residues. Germline V gene sequence: CDR1 MNHEY, CDR2 SMNVEV (reference sequence). Trimming took 4 bases from V and 2 from J, leaving 15 bases between them. CDR3 loop: CASSSLGGEAYEQYF. The CDR3 DNA is TGTGCCAGCAGTTCCCTAGGGGGAGAAGCCTACGAGCAGTACTTC.

This clone showed up just a few times. This chain uses TRBV9 with TRBJ2-1; no clear D. V lost 0 bases and J lost 0, with 4 bases in between. The CDR3 extends over 14 amino acids. The germline V gene has CDR1 SGDLS and CDR2 YYNGEE. CDR3 residues: CASSVGSSYNEQFF. The CDR3 DNA reads as TGTGCCAGCAGCGTAGGGAGCTCCTACAATGAGCAGTTCTTC.

The chain links TRBV5-1 to TRBJ2-7, with TRBD2 matching over 9 bases. Germline CDR1 and CDR2: SGHRS and YFSETQ. This CDR3 contains 14 residues. V lost 3 bases, J lost 4 bases, and 5 bases stayed unmatched. The CDR3 here is CASSSLAGLYEQYF. The CDR3 DNA follows: TGCGCCAGCAGCTCCCTAGCGGGATTGTACGAGCAGTACTTC. The entire variable domain, with the rest obtained from reference TRBV5-1 and TRBJ2-7, is as follows: KAGVTQTPRYLIKTRGQQVTLSCSPISGHRSVSWYQQTPGQGLQFLFEYFSETQRNKGNFPGRFSGRQFSNSRSEMNVSTLELGDSALYLCASSSLAGLYEQYFGPGTRLTVT.